Listed below are T cell receptor beta chains from one sample, sequenced in a study of T cell repertoires in cytomegalovirus infection. One entry per CDR3 protein results from TCRdb running MiXCR on the reads. The sample contains around 800,000 distinct CDR3 sequences, over 25% of which appear only once. The antigens of these receptors remain unknown. This material consisted of cultured CD8+ T cells from PBMCs, taken from culture after CMV antigen stimulation. The receptors shown here come from a human donor in good health (CMV status not recorded). Some clones in this sample may be carry-over from other donors' samples. CDR3s include the opening cysteine and the closing phenylalanine or tryptophan. A D gene is named only where the DNA matches it firmly. The size field is filled for only some rows; it gives once, few, many or a size class.

>-|-|TRBV7-2|TRBJ2-7
TGTGCCAGCAGCCCCCCGACGGACAGTGGCTACGAGCAGTACTTC
CASSPPTDSGYEQYF
>-|-|TRBV27|TRBJ2-1
TGTGCCAGCAGTTTAAGGCGGCCCAATGAGCAGTTCTTC
CASSLRRPNEQFF
>few|-|TRBV28|TRBJ1-1
TGTGCCAGCAGTTTCCTCTCGACACTGAACACTGAAGCTTTCTTT
CASSFLSTLNTEAFF
>-|TRBD2|TRBV6-2/TRBV6-3|TRBJ2-5
TGTGCCAGCAGTTCCGGGACTAGCGAAGAGACCCAGTACTTC
CASSSGTSEETQYF
>many|-|TRBV11-3|TRBJ2-6
TGTGCCAGCAGCTTGGGCAGAACCACTGGGGCCAACGTCCTGACTTTC
CASSLGRTTGANVLTF
>-|TRBD1|TRBV13|TRBJ2-7
TGTGCCACCTCCGGGGACAGACCCTACGAGCAGTACTTC
CATSGDRPYEQYF
>-|-|TRBV11-2|TRBJ2-1
TGTGCCAGCATTCCGCCGGGCACCTACAATGAGCAGTTCTTC
CASIPPGTYNEQFF
>-|-|TRBV28|TRBJ1-6
TGTGCCAGCAGTTTATATGGATCCGGGACACCGGGGAGCTCCTATAATTCACCCCTCCACTTT
CASSLYGSGTPGSSYNSPLHF
>few|TRBD2|TRBV29-1|TRBJ2-2
TGCAGCGTTGGGGGGGGAAGCACCGGGGAGCTGTTTTTT
CSVGGGSTGELFF
>few|TRBD2|TRBV7-8|TRBJ2-2
TGTGCCAGCAGCACACTAGCGGGGTACACCGGGGAGCTGTTTTTT
CASSTLAGYTGELFF
>few|-|TRBV19|TRBJ1-4
TGTGCCAGTAGTAGGGGGTACGACAGGAGGGGAGGAAAACTGTTTTTT
CASSRGYDRRGGKLFF
>-|TRBD1|TRBV5-4|TRBJ1-3
TGTGCCAGCAGCTCGGACAGGGGGCAAGGAAACACCATATATTTT
CASSSDRGQGNTIYF
>-|-|TRBV10-3|TRBJ2-1
TGTGCCATCAAAACCAACTCCTACAATGAGCAGTTCTTC
CAIKTNSYNEQFF
>few|-|TRBV11-3|TRBJ2-3
TGTGCCAGCAGCCCGGAGACAGGACGCACAGATACGCAGTATTTT
CASSPETGRTDTQYF
>-|-|TRBV7-8|TRBJ1-1
TGTGCCAGCAGCATATTAGGGGGGTTAGGGGTTGGCACTGAAGCTTTCTTT
CASSILGGLGVGTEAFF
>-|TRBD1|TRBV20-1|TRBJ2-5
TGCAGTGCAAGGACAGGGGAAAGTGGGCCAGGAGAGACCCAGTACTTC
CSARTGESGPGETQYF
>many|TRBD1|TRBV5-1|TRBJ1-5
TGCGCCAGCAGCTCCCCGCGTCGGATTCGACAGGGGAGGGTCAATCAGCCCCAGCATTTT
CASSSPRRIRQGRVNQPQHF
>-|TRBD1|TRBV6-6|TRBJ2-1
TGTGCCAGCAGTCGGCGGACAGGGATTGATGAGCAGTTCTTC
CASSRRTGIDEQFF
>-|-|TRBV6-5|TRBJ2-1
TGTGCCAGCAGTTACACAGGGAGCTCCTACAATGAGCAGTTCTTC
CASSYTGSSYNEQFF
>-|-|TRBV4-1|TRBJ1-1
TGCGCCAGCAGCCAAACCCCAGGGAAAAAGAACACTGAAGCTTTCTTT
CASSQTPGKKNTEAFF
>-|-|TRBV27|TRBJ2-3
TGTGCCAGCAGACTAGACACAGATACGCAGTATTTT
CASRLDTDTQYF
>few|TRBD1|TRBV6-2/TRBV6-3|TRBJ1-1
TGTGCCAGCAGTTACCACCCGGACAGGCTCCCCCGGGACACTGAAGCTTTCTTT
CASSYHPDRLPRDTEAFF
>few|-|TRBV29-1|TRBJ1-2
TGCAGCGTTGGGTCCAGGGCTGGCTACACCTTC
CSVGSRAGYTF
>once|TRBD1|TRBV4-1|TRBJ1-2
TGCGCCAGCAGCCAAGTTGGCGACAGGGTCTATGGCTACACCTTC
CASSQVGDRVYGYTF
>many|TRBD1|TRBV7-3|TRBJ1-1
TGTGCCAGCAGCTTACCTGTGGGACAGCCCATGAACACTGAAGCTTTCTTT
CASSLPVGQPMNTEAFF
>-|TRBD2|TRBV6-6|TRBJ2-2
TGTGCCAGCAGTGATATCCGGGGGGCGAACACCGGGGAGCTGTTTTTT
CASSDIRGANTGELFF
>-|TRBD2|TRBV10-3|TRBJ2-1
TGTGCCATCAGTGAATCAGCGGGGGGGCCTAATGAGCAGTTCTTC
CAISESAGGPNEQFF
>few|TRBD1|TRBV4-1|TRBJ1-2
TGCGCCAGCAGCCAAACGACAGGGAACTATGGCTACACCTTC
CASSQTTGNYGYTF
>-|TRBD2|TRBV19|TRBJ2-5
TGTGCCAGTAGTTCTCCACTAGCGGGGGGCAAACAAGAGACCCAGTACTTC
CASSSPLAGGKQETQYF
>-|-|TRBV4-1|TRBJ2-1
TGTGCCAGCAGCCTAGAAGGAGGGGGCTCCTACAATGAGCAGTTCTTC
CASSLEGGGSYNEQFF
>-|TRBD2|TRBV19|TRBJ2-1
TGTGCCAGTAGTAGAACTAGCGGGGGCCCCCCTTACAATGAGCAGTTCTTC
CASSRTSGGPPYNEQFF
>once|-|TRBV7-6|TRBJ2-1
TGTGCCAGCGGCTTAGGCTTGGGAGTGAATGAGCAGTTCTTC
CASGLGLGVNEQFF
>few|-|TRBV6-2/TRBV6-3|TRBJ1-1
TGTGCCAGCAGTTCCGCGAGGGGTGAAGCTTTCTTT
CASSSARGEAFF
>-|-|TRBV28|TRBJ2-1
TGTGCCAGCAGTCCCTTTTCCGGTCCGAATGAGCAGTTCTTC
CASSPFSGPNEQFF
>-|-|TRBV11-2|TRBJ2-2
TGTGCCAGTTTCAAGACCGGGGAGCTGTTTTTT
CASFKTGELFF
>few|-|TRBV12-3/TRBV12-4|TRBJ2-2
TGTGCCAGTAGCCGTGGGCCGGGACACCCGAACACCGGGGAGCTGTTTTTT
CASSRGPGHPNTGELFF
>few|TRBD2|TRBV12-3/TRBV12-4|TRBJ2-7
TGTGCCAGCAGTAGTGTCGGGGGGGGCTACGAGCAGTACTTC
CASSSVGGGYEQYF
>-|-|TRBV20-1|TRBJ1-2
TGCAGTGCACCCACTACAGGGAACTATGGCTACACCTTC
CSAPTTGNYGYTF
>many|-|TRBV27|TRBJ2-1
TGTGCCAGCAGTTTGGGGCTAGCCTTCTACAATGAGCAGTTCTTC
CASSLGLAFYNEQFF
>few|TRBD1|TRBV7-9|TRBJ2-2
TGTGCCAGCAGCTTTCGACAGGGTGGCGGGGAGCTGTTTTTT
CASSFRQGGGELFF
>-|-|TRBV10-1|TRBJ1-1
TGCGCCAGCAGTGAGTCGAAGGGTCTACGTACTGAAGCTTTCTTT
CASSESKGLRTEAFF
>few|-|TRBV7-9|TRBJ2-3
TGTGCCAGCAGCTTCCCGGACACGTTACGCACAGATACGCAGTATTTT
CASSFPDTLRTDTQYF
>once|-|TRBV19|TRBJ1-2
TGTGCCATTACAGGGCCGGGCTATGGCTACACCTTC
CAITGPGYGYTF
>-|-|TRBV13|TRBJ2-5
TGTGCCAGCAGCTTAGGCCGAAGTGGGGGCGCTTACCAAGAGACCCAGTACTTC
CASSLGRSGGAYQETQYF
>-|-|TRBV11-1|TRBJ2-1
TGTGCCAGCAGCTTTACTAGCTTGAGCTCCTACAATGAGCAGTTCTTC
CASSFTSLSSYNEQFF
>few|TRBD2|TRBV6-1|TRBJ2-7
TGTGCCAGCAGTGATACGTGGAGCGGGGACCCCTACGAGCAGTACTTC
CASSDTWSGDPYEQYF
>many|TRBD2|TRBV7-3|TRBJ2-5
TGTGCCAGCAGCTTACGGGCTAGCGGGGGAGAGACCCAGTACTTC
CASSLRASGGETQYF
>few|TRBD1|TRBV12-3/TRBV12-4|TRBJ2-5
TGTGCCAGCAGTTGGGGGACAGGGGTTTCAGAGACCCAGTACTTC
CASSWGTGVSETQYF
>-|-|TRBV12-3/TRBV12-4|TRBJ1-1
TGTGCCAGCAGTCGTTCATGGGGGGGTAGTACTGAAGCTTTCTTT
CASSRSWGGSTEAFF
>-|-|TRBV6-5|TRBJ1-2
TGTGCCAGCAGTTACTCAGGGGGGTCTAACTATGGCTACACCTTC
CASSYSGGSNYGYTF
>few|-|TRBV29-1|TRBJ2-2
TGCAGCGTTTTTCCGGGGGGCAACACCGGGGAGCTGTTTTTT
CSVFPGGNTGELFF
>few|-|TRBV6-1|TRBJ2-2
TGTGCCAGCAGTAGGGAGGACCTTACCCCCACCGGGGAGCTGTTTTTT
CASSREDLTPTGELFF
>few|TRBD1|TRBV7-3|TRBJ1-1
TGTGCCAGCAGCTCCCCGACAGGGTGGACTGAAGCTTTCTTT
CASSSPTGWTEAFF
>-|-|TRBV28|TRBJ1-2
TGTGCCAGCGTTCCGAGCTATCCAAGGAATGGCTACACCTTC
CASVPSYPRNGYTF
>few|TRBD1|TRBV5-4|TRBJ2-1
TGTGCCAGTACGTCAGACAGGGGGCTGTACAATGAGCAGTTCTTC
CASTSDRGLYNEQFF
>-|TRBD1|TRBV6-6|TRBJ1-2
TGTGCCAGCAGTTACTCGACCGTTAGACAGGGAAACTATGGCTACACCTTC
CASSYSTVRQGNYGYTF
>many|-|TRBV7-8|TRBJ2-1
TGTGCCAGCAGCCCCGGTAGCTCCTACAATGAGCAGTTCTTC
CASSPGSSYNEQFF
>-|-|TRBV9|TRBJ2-2
TGTGCCAGCAGCGCGACCGGGACAAGCATTAATACCGGGGAGCTGTTTTTT
CASSATGTSINTGELFF
>few|-|TRBV5-4|TRBJ2-3
TGTGCCAGCAGCTTGGAGGCGGTGGGGGCGGGTACAGATACGCAGTATTTT
CASSLEAVGAGTDTQYF
>-|-|TRBV27|TRBJ1-2
TGTGCCAGCAGTTGGAGAGGAGATTCTAACTATGGCTACACCTTC
CASSWRGDSNYGYTF